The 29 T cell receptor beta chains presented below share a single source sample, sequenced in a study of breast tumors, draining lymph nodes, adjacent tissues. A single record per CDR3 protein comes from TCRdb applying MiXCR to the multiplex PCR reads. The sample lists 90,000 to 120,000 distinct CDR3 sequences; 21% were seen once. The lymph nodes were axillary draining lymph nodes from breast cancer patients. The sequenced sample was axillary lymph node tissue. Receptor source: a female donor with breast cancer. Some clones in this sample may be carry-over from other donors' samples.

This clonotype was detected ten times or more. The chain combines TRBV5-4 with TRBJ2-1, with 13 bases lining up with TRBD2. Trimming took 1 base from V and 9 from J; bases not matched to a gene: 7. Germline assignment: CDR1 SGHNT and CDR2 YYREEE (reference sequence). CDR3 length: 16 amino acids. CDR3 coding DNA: TGTGCCAGCAGCTTGTCAAGGACTAGCGGGAGAGCTGAGCAGTTCTTC. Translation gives CASSLSRTSGRAEQFF.

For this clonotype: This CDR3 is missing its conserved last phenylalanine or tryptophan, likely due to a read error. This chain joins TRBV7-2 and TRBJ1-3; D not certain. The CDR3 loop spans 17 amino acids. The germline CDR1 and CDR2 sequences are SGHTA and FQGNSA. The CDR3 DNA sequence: TGTGCCAGCAGCTTAGGAGGGTTGGGTCACTCTGGAAGCACCATATATTCT. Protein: CASSLGGLGHSGSTIYS.

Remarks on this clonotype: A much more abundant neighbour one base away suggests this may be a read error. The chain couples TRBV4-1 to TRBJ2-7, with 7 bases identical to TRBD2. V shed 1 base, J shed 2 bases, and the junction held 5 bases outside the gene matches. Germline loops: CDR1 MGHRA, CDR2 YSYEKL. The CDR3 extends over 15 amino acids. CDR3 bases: TGCGCCAGCAGCCAAGCGCTAGCGGAGGCCTACGAGCAGTACTTC. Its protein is CASSQALAEAYEQYF.

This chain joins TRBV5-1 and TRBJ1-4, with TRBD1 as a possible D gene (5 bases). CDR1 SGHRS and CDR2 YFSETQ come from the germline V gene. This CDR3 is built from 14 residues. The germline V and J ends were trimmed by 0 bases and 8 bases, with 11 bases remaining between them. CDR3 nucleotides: TGCGCCAGCAGCTTGGAGCAGGGTCGGGAAAAACTGTTTTTT. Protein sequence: CASSLEQGREKLFF.

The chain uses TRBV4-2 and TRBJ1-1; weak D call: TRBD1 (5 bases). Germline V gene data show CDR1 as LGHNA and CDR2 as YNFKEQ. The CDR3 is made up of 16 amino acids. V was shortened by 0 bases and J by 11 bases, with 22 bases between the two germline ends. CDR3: CASSQEWDVDFIPAFF. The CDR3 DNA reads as TGTGCCAGCAGCCAAGAATGGGACGTGGACTTTATCCCGGCTTTCTTT.

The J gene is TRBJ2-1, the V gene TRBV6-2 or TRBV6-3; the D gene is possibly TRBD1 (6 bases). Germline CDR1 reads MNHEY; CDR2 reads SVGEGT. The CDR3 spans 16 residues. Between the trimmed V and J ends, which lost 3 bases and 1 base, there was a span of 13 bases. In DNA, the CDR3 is TGTGCCAGCAGTTATGTCGGACAGCCGTCCTACAATGAGCAGTTCTTC. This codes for CASSYVGQPSYNEQFF.

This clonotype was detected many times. CDR3 bases: TGCAGTGCTACCCGGGACGGACAGCCCCAGCATTTT. This codes for CSATRDGQPQHF. The chain combines TRBV20-1 with TRBJ1-5; a possible D gene is TRBD1 (5 bases). Trimming took off 4 bases at V and 7 bases at J, with 11 bases between the two ends. The CDR3 consists of 12 residues. Germline CDR1 reads DFQATT; CDR2 reads SNEGSKA (reference sequence).

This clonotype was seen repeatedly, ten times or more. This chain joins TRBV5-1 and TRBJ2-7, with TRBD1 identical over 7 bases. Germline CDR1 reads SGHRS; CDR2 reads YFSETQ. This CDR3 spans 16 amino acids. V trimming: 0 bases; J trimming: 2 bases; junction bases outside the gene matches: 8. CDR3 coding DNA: TGCGCCAGCAGCTTGGGGCCGGGACAGTCGACCTACGAGCAGTACTTC. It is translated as CASSLGPGQSTYEQYF.

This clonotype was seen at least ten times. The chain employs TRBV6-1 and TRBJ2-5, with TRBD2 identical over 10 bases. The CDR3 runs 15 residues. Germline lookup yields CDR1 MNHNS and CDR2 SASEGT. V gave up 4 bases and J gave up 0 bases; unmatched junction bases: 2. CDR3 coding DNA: TGTGCCAGCAGTGTTACTAGCGGGGACCAAGAGACCCAGTACTTC. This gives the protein CASSVTSGDQETQYF.

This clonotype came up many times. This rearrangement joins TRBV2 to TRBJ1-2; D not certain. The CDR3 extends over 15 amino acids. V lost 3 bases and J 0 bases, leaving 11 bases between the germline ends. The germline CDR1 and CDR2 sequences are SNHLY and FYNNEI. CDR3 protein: CASSDRWQTNYGYTF. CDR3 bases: TGTGCCAGCAGTGACCGTTGGCAGACTAACTATGGCTACACCTTC.

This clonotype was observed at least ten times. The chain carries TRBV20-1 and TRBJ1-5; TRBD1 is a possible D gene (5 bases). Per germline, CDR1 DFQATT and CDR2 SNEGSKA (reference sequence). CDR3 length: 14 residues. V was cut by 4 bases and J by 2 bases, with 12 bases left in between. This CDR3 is CSAIVEGGNQPQHF. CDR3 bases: TGCAGTGCTATTGTTGAAGGGGGCAATCAGCCCCAGCATTTT.

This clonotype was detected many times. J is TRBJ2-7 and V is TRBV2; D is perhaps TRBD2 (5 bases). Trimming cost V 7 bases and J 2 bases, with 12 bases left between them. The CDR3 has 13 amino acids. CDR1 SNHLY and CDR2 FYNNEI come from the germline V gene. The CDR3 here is CASTAGRTYEQYF. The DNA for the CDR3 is TGTGCCAGCACCGCGGGCAGAACCTACGAGCAGTACTTC.

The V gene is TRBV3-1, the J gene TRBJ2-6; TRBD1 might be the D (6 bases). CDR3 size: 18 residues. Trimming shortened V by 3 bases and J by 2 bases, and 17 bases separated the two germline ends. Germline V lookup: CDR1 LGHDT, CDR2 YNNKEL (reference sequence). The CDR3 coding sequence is TGTGCCAGCAGCCATTCCCCCCTCTACAGGGCTGGGGCCAACGTCCTGACTTTC. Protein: CASSHSPLYRAGANVLTF.

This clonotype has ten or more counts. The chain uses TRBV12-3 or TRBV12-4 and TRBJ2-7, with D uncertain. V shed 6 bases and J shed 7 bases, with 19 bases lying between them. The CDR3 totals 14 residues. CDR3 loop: CASRPDPISGEQYF. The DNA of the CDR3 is TGTGCCAGCAGGCCTGATCCAATCTCGGGTGAGCAGTACTTC.

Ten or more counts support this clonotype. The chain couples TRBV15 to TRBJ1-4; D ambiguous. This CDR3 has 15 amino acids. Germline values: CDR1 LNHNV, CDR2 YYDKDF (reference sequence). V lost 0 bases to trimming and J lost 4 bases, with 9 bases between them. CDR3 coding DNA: TGTGCCACCAGCAGAGATTTGCCCGTTAATGAAAAACTGTTTTTT. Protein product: CATSRDLPVNEKLFF.

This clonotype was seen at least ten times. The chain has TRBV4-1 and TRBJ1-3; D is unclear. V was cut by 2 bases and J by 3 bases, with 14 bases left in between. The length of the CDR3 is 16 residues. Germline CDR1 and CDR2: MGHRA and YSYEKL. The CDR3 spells CASSQPRERHGNTIYF. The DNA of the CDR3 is TGCGCCAGCAGCCAACCCCGGGAAAGGCATGGAAACACCATATATTTT.

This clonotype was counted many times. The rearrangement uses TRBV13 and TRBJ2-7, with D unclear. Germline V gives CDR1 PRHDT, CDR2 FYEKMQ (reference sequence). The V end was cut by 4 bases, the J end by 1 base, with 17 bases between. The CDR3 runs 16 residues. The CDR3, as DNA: TGTGCCAGCAGCTCAAACCCCCCCTTGGGTTCCTACGAGCAGTACTTC. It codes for CASSSNPPLGSYEQYF.

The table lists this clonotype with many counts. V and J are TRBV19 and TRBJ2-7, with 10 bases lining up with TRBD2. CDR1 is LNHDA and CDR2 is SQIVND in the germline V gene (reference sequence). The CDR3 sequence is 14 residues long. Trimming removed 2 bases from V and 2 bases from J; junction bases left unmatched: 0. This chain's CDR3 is CASSITSGTYEQYF. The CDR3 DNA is TGTGCCAGTAGTATAACTAGCGGGACCTACGAGCAGTACTTC. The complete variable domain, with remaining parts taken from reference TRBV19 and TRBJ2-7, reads DGGITQSPKYLFRKEGQNVTLSCEQNLNHDAMYWYRQDPGQGLRLIYYSQIVNDFQKGDIAEGYSVSREKKESFPLTVTSAQKNPTAFYLCASSITSGTYEQYFGPGTRLTVT.

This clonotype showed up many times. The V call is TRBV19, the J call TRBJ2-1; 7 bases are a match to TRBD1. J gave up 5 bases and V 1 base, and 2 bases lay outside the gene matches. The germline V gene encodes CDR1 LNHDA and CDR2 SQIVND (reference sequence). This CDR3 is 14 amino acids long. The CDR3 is CASSIVGQNNEQFF. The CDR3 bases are TGTGCCAGTAGTATAGTGGGACAGAACAATGAGCAGTTCTTC.

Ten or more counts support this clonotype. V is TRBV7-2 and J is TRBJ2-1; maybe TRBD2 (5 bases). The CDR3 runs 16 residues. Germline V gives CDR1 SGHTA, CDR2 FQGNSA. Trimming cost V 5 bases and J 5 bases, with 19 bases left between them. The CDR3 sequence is CASSKTDGLRDNEQFF. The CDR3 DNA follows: TGTGCCAGCAGCAAAACCGACGGATTGAGGGACAATGAGCAGTTCTTC.

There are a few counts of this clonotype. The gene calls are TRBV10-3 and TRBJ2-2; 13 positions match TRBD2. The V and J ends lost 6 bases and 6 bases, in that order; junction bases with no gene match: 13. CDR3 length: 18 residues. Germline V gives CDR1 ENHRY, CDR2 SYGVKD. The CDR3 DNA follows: TGTGCCATCAGGAACAGTGATGGACTAGCGGGAGTCCCCGGGGAGCTGTTTTTT. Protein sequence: CAIRNSDGLAGVPGELFF.

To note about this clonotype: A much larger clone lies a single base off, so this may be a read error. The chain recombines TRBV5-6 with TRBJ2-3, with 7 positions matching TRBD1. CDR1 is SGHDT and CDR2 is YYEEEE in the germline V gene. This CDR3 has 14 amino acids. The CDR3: CACRETGRADTQYF. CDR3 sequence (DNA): TGTGCCTGCAGGGAGACAGGGCGGGCAGATACGCAGTATTTT.

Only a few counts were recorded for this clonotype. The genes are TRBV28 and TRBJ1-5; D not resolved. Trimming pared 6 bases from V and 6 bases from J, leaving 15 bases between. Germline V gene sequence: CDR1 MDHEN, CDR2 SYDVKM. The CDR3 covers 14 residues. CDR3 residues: CASSPRPGVQPQHF. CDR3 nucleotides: TGTGCCAGCAGCCCCCGACCGGGTGTTCAGCCCCAGCATTTT. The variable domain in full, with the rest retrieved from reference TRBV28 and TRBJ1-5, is DVKVTQSSRYLVKRTGEKVFLECVQDMDHENMFWYRQDPGLGLRLIYFSYDVKMKEKGDIPEGYSVSREKKERFSLILESASTNQTSMYLCASSPRPGVQPQHFGDGTRLSIL.

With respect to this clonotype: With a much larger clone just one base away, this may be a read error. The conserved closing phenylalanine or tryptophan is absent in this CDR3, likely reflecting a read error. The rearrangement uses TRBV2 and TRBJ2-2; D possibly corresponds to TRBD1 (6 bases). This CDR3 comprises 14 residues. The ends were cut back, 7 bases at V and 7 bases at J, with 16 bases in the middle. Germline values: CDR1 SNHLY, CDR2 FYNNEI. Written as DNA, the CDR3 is TGTGCCAGCACTATGGGGGCGCAGGTCGGGGAGCTGTTTCTT. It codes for CASTMGAQVGELFL.

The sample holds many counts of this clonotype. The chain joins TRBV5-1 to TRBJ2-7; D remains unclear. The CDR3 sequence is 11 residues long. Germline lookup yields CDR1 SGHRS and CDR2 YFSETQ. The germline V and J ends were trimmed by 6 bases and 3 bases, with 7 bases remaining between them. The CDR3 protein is CASKGGYEQYF. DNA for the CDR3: TGCGCCAGCAAGGGTGGCTACGAGCAGTACTTC.

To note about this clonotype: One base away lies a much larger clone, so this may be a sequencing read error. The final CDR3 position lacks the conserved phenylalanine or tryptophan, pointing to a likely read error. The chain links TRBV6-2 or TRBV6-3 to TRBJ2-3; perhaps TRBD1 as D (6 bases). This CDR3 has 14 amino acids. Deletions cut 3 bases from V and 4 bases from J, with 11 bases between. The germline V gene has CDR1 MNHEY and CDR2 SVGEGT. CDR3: CASSYGGLADTQYL. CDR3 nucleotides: TGTGCCAGCAGTTATGGGGGCTTGGCAGATACGCAGTATCTT.

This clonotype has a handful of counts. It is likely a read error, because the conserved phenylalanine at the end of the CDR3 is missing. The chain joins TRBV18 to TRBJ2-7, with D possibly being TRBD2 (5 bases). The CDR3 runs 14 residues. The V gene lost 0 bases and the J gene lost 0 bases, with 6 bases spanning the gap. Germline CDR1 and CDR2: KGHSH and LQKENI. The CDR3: CASSPPGSSYEQYS. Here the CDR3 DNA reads TGTGCCAGCTCACCACCAGGGAGCTCCTACGAGCAGTACTCC.

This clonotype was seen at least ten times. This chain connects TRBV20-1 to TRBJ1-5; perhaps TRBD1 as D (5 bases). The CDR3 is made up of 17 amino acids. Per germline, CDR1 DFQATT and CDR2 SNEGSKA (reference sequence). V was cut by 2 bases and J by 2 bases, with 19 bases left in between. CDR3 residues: CSARTFEGAVGNQPQHF. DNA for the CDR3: TGCAGTGCTAGAACCTTCGAAGGGGCGGTTGGCAATCAGCCCCAGCATTTT.

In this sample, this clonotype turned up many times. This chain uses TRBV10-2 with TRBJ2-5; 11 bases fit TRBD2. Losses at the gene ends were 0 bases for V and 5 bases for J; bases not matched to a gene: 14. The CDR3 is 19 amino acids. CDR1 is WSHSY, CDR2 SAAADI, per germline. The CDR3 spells CASSESLLAGAPNMETQYF. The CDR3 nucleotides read TGCGCCAGCAGTGAGTCGCTACTAGCGGGGGCGCCTAACATGGAGACCCAGTACTTC.